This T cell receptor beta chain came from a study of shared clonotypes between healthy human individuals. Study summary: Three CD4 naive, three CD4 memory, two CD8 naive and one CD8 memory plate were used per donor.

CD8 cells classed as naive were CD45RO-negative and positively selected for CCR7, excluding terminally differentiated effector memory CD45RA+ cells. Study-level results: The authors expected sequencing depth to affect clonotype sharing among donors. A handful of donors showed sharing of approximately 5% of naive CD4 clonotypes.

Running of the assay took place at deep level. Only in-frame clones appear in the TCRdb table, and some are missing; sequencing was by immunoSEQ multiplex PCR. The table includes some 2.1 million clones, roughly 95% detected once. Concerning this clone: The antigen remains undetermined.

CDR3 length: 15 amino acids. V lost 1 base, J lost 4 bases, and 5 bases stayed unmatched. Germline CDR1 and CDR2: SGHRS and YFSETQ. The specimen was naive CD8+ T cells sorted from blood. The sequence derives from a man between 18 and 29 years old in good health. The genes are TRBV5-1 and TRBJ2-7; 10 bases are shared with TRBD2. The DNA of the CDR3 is TGCGCCAGCAGCTTGTCCGGGACTAGCGAGTACGAGCAGTACTTC. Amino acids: CASSLSGTSEYEQYF.